This T cell receptor (beta chain) was sequenced for a study of shared clonotypes between healthy human individuals. CDR1 and CDR2 from the germline V gene are DFQATT and SNEGSKA (reference sequence). This CDR3 spans 11 amino acids. Sequencing was performed with immunoSEQ multiplex PCR; in TCRdb, only in-frame clones are kept and a portion is missing. The data show millions of clones, 90% to 95% seen once. Regarding this clone: One junction end disagrees with the germline gene, perhaps due to a read error.

Sequences were obtained from naive CD4+ T cells from PBMCs. Subset in this sample: CD45RA+ positively selected. The clonotype originates from a young man in good health. Some clones in this sample may be carry-over from other donors' samples. This chain links TRBV20-1 with TRBJ2-2; D may be TRBD1 (7 bases). CDR3 residues: CSAIRGDSGVF. The CDR3, as DNA: TGCAGTGCTATAAGGGGGGACAGCGGTGTTTTT.